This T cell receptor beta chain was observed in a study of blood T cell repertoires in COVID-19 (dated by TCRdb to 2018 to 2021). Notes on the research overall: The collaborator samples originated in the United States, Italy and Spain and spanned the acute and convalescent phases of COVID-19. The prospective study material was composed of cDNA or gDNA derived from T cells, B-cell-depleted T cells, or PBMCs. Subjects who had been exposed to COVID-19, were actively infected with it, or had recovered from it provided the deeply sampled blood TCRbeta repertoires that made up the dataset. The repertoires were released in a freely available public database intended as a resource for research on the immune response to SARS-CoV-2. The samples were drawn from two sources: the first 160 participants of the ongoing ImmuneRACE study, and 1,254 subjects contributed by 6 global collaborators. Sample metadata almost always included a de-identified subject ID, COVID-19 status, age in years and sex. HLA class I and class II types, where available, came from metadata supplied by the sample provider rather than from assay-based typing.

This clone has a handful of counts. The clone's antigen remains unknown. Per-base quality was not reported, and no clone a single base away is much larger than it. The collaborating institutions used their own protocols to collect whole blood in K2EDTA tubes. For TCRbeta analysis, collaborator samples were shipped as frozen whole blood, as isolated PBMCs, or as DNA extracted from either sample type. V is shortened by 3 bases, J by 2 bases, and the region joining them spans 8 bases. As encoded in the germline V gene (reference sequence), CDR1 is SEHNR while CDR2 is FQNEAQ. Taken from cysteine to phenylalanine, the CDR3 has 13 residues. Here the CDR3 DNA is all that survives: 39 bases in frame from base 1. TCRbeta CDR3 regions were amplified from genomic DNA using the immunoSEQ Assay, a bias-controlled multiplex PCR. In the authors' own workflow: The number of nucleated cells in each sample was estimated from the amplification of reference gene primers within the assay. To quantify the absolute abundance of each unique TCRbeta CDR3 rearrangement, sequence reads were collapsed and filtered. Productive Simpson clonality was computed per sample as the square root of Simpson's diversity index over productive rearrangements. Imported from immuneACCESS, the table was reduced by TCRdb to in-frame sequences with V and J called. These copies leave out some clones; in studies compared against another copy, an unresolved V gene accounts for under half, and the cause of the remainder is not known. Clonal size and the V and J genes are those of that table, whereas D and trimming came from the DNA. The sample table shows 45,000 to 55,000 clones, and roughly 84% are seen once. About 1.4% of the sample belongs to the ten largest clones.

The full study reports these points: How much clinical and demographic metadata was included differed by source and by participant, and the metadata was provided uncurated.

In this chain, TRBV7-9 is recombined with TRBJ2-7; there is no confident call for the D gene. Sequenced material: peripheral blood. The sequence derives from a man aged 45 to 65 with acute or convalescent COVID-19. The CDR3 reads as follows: CASSLGITYEQYF. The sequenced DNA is TGTGCCAGCAGCTTGGGCATAACCTACGAGCAGTACTTC.